The 5 T cell receptor beta chains in this list originate from one sample, sequenced in a study of T cells in women clearing cervical HPV infection. The method was immunoSEQ multiplex PCR; TCRdb's version includes in-frame clones alone and lacks a portion of them. The sample has about 39,000 clones. The sequencing sample was made of blood buffy coat. The receptors stem from a woman aged 18 to 75 with a cervical HPV16 infection that either progressed to CIN3+ or cleared (not recorded which).

With regard to this clone: The read gets to within 3 residues of the CDR3 end, and the germline J gene fills in the rest. The gene calls are TRBV5-1 and TRBJ2-2, with D possibly matching TRBD1 (5 bases). CDR3 length: 13 residues. V was shortened by 5 bases and J by 5 bases, with 10 bases between the two germline ends. The germline CDR1 and CDR2 sequences are SGHRS and YFSETQ. The CDR3 is CASSSQGTGELFF. The CDR3 DNA, read in part, is TGCGCCAGCAGTTCGCAGGGTACCGGGGAG.

CDR3 bases read: TGTGCCTGCAACCGTCCACCGTCGGGTCTGATATCCTACGAG. Residues: CACNRPPSGLISYE. The entire CDR3 protein is CACNRPPSGLISYEQYF. The J gene is TRBJ2-7, the V gene TRBV30; D gene uncertain. The read ends 3 residues shy of where the CDR3 ends; the end is completed using the germline J gene. V lost 6 bases to trimming and J lost 1 base, with 25 bases between them. The CDR3 is made up of 17 amino acids. Germline assignment: CDR1 GTSNPN and CDR2 SVGIG (reference sequence). Based on the CDR3 plus reference TRBV30 and TRBJ2-7, the full variable domain is SQTIHQWPATLVQPVGSPLSLECTVEGTSNPNLYWYRQAAGRGLQLLFYSVGIGQISSEVPQNLSASRPQDRQFILSSKKLLLSDSGFYLCACNRPPSGLISYEQYFGPGTRLTVT.

In the case of this clone: With the read ending 3 residues before the CDR3 end, the germline J gene is used to fill in that end. The gene calls are TRBV5-4 and TRBJ1-2; weak D call: TRBD1 (5 bases). V dropped 0 bases and J dropped 6 bases, with 9 bases sitting between them. This CDR3 has 13 residues. CDR1 and CDR2 from the germline V gene are SGHNT and YYREEE (reference sequence). The sequenced CDR3 bases are TGTGCCAGCAGCTTGGAACGAGGGGATGGC. Amino acids: CASSLERGDG. The whole CDR3 protein is CASSLERGDGYTF.

In regard to this clone: The sequenced fragment ends 3 residues before the CDR3 boundary, so the rest is inferred from the germline J gene. The J gene is TRBJ2-1, the V gene TRBV19; TRBD2 matches at 8 bases. With 0 bases clipped from V and 4 bases from J, the junction kept 8 bases outside the gene matches. The CDR3 totals 17 residues. CDR1 is LNHDA and CDR2 is SQIVND in the germline V gene (reference sequence). Partial CDR3 DNA: TGTGCCAGTAGTATAGATCTACCAGCGGGAGCGTACAATGAG. Amino acid sequence: CASSIDLPAGAYNE. From start to end, the CDR3 is CASSIDLPAGAYNEQFF.

Note on this clone: The CDR3 is cut off 3 residues early in the read; its end comes from the germline J gene. The V and J genes are TRBV7-9 and TRBJ2-5, with D perhaps matching TRBD2 (5 bases). V gave up 6 bases and J gave up 5 bases, with 13 bases separating them. The CDR3 sequence is 13 residues long. Germline V gives CDR1 SEHNR, CDR2 FQNEAQ (reference sequence). The sequenced CDR3 bases are TGTGCCAGCAGATCGGAGGAAGCGGAGACC. Its protein product is CASRSEEAET. The entire CDR3 sequence reads CASRSEEAETQYF.